This TCR beta chain was identified in a study of shared clonotypes between healthy human individuals. Notes on this clone: A much larger clone differs by one base, so this may be a read error. Different DNA sequences within this sample yield the same CDR3.

The donors, healthy adults who were HIV-negative, had experienced no recent acute infections or vaccinations. The CDR3 loop spans 16 amino acids. CDR1 MNHNS and CDR2 SASEGT come from the germline V gene. TCRdb's table, derived via immunoSEQ multiplex PCR, lists solely in-frame clones and lacks some. The sample records about 460,000 clones, around 77% being singletons. This TCR was recovered from a woman aged 40 to 50 in good health. Some clones in this sample may be carry-over from other donors' samples. The J gene is TRBJ1-3, the V gene TRBV6-1, with a possible D match to TRBD1 (5 bases). Sequencing was performed on PBMCs. DNA for the CDR3: TGCGCCAGCAGTGAAGATCGGGGCGCGGGTGGAAACACCATATATTTT. Its protein product is CASSEDRGAGGNTIYF.